Listed below are T cell receptor beta chains from one sample, sequenced in a study of regulatory T cells in long-lasting Graves disease. One entry per CDR3 protein results from TCRdb running MiXCR on the multiplex PCR reads. The top ten hold less than 25% of the sample, which has about 400,000 distinct CDR3 sequences, around 20% seen once. Sequenced here: peripheral blood mononuclear cells (PBMCs), sampled when the disease was refractory, from a patient treated with antithyroid drugs. The source of these receptors is a female donor with Graves disease. The CDR3 runs from the conserved cysteine through the conserved F or W. Each record gives: V gene, D gene, J gene, clone size, CDR3 protein, CDR3 DNA. A D gene is named only where the DNA matches it firmly. Clone size, where shown, is once, few, many, or a class for clones that have expanded.

V gene: TRBV7-9
D gene: .
J gene: TRBJ1-3
clone size: few
CDR3 protein: CASSLTQDSGNTIYF
CDR3 DNA: TGTGCCAGCAGCTTGACGCAGGATAGTGGAAACACCATATATTTT

V gene: TRBV20-1
D gene: .
J gene: TRBJ1-4
clone size: many
CDR3 protein: CSAAGQATNEKLFF
CDR3 DNA: TGCAGTGCTGCAGGGCAAGCAACTAATGAAAAACTGTTTTTT

V gene: TRBV11-2
D gene: .
J gene: TRBJ2-4
clone size: many
CDR3 protein: CASSRKGEGTKNIQYF
CDR3 DNA: TGTGCCAGCAGCCGAAAGGGGGAGGGAACCAAAAACATTCAGTACTTC

V gene: TRBV29-1
D gene: .
J gene: TRBJ1-1
clone size: few
CDR3 protein: CSVEGGAWEAFF
CDR3 DNA: TGCAGCGTTGAGGGGGGGGCATGGGAAGCTTTCTTT

V gene: TRBV28
D gene: .
J gene: TRBJ2-3
clone size: .
CDR3 protein: CASSFPIGSPDTQYF
CDR3 DNA: TGTGCCAGCAGTTTCCCTATAGGGTCCCCGGATACGCAGTATTTT

V gene: TRBV5-6
D gene: .
J gene: TRBJ1-5
clone size: .
CDR3 protein: CASSLGSVHQPQHF
CDR3 DNA: TGTGCCAGCAGCTTGGGCAGCGTTCATCAGCCCCAGCATTTT

V gene: TRBV5-1
D gene: TRBD1
J gene: TRBJ1-1
clone size: .
CDR3 protein: CASSLAAGGGAQAFF
CDR3 DNA: TGCGCCAGCAGCTTGGCCGCAGGGGGGGGCGCGCAAGCTTTCTTT

V gene: TRBV6-2/TRBV6-3
D gene: .
J gene: TRBJ2-6
clone size: .
CDR3 protein: CASSYRSPSGANVLTF
CDR3 DNA: TGTGCCAGCAGTTACCGATCCCCCTCTGGGGCCAACGTCCTGACTTTC

V gene: TRBV4-1
D gene: .
J gene: TRBJ2-7
clone size: few
CDR3 protein: CASSQVLALSYEQYF
CDR3 DNA: TGCGCCAGCAGCCAAGTCCTAGCGCTTTCCTACGAGCAGTACTTC

V gene: TRBV2
D gene: TRBD1
J gene: TRBJ2-5
clone size: many
CDR3 protein: CASSVTGAGETQYF
CDR3 DNA: TGTGCCAGCAGTGTTACAGGGGCCGGGGAGACCCAGTACTTC

V gene: TRBV28
D gene: TRBD2
J gene: TRBJ2-1
clone size: few
CDR3 protein: CASGGRAHYNEQFF
CDR3 DNA: TGTGCCAGCGGCGGGAGGGCCCACTACAATGAGCAGTTCTTC

V gene: TRBV24-1
D gene: TRBD2
J gene: TRBJ2-2
clone size: many
CDR3 protein: CATSEEGLAVTGELFF
CDR3 DNA: TGTGCCACCAGTGAAGAGGGACTAGCAGTCACCGGGGAGCTGTTTTTT

V gene: TRBV10-3
D gene: .
J gene: TRBJ2-1
clone size: .
CDR3 protein: CAISESGGSHNEQFF
CDR3 DNA: TGTGCCATCAGTGAGTCGGGTGGTAGTCACAATGAGCAGTTCTTC

V gene: TRBV29-1
D gene: .
J gene: TRBJ1-5
clone size: .
CDR3 protein: CSVGGASNQPQHF
CDR3 DNA: TGCAGCGTTGGAGGGGCTAGCAATCAGCCCCAGCATTTT

V gene: TRBV30
D gene: .
J gene: TRBJ2-7
clone size: many
CDR3 protein: CAWSTGLYEQYF
CDR3 DNA: TGTGCCTGGAGCACAGGGCTTTACGAGCAGTACTTC

V gene: TRBV28
D gene: TRBD1
J gene: TRBJ1-2
clone size: many
CDR3 protein: CASSAPGQVNGGYTF
CDR3 DNA: TGTGCCAGCTCTGCTCCGGGACAGGTGAATGGGGGCTACACCTTC

V gene: TRBV9
D gene: .
J gene: TRBJ2-5
clone size: few
CDR3 protein: CASSVVASFGETQYF
CDR3 DNA: TGTGCCAGCAGCGTAGTTGCGTCCTTTGGGGAGACCCAGTACTTC

V gene: TRBV7-9
D gene: .
J gene: TRBJ2-5
clone size: many
CDR3 protein: CASSSWEPGHQETQYF
CDR3 DNA: TGTGCCAGCAGCTCTTGGGAACCGGGACACCAAGAGACCCAGTACTTC

V gene: TRBV20-1
D gene: .
J gene: TRBJ2-5
clone size: .
CDR3 protein: CSARDNLGPETQYF
CDR3 DNA: TGCAGTGCTAGAGATAATTTAGGTCCGGAGACCCAGTACTTC

V gene: TRBV11-2
D gene: .
J gene: TRBJ2-1
clone size: .
CDR3 protein: CASSPRGATTSHEQFF
CDR3 DNA: TGTGCCAGCAGCCCCCGGGGGGCGACGACTAGCCATGAGCAGTTCTTC

V gene: TRBV20-1
D gene: .
J gene: TRBJ1-1
clone size: many
CDR3 protein: CSARATGTPMNTEAFF
CDR3 DNA: TGCAGTGCTAGAGCGACCGGGACACCCATGAACACTGAAGCTTTCTTT

V gene: TRBV12-3/TRBV12-4
D gene: .
J gene: TRBJ2-2
clone size: many
CDR3 protein: CASSFFSIGAGELFF
CDR3 DNA: TGTGCCAGCAGTTTTTTCAGCATCGGAGCCGGGGAGCTGTTTTTT

V gene: TRBV28
D gene: .
J gene: TRBJ1-2
clone size: many
CDR3 protein: CASTATPDRSGYGYTF
CDR3 DNA: TGTGCCAGCACCGCGACCCCAGACCGATCAGGCTATGGCTACACCTTC

V gene: TRBV30
D gene: TRBD1
J gene: TRBJ1-2
clone size: few
CDR3 protein: CAWSLTGEGYTF
CDR3 DNA: TGTGCCTGGAGTCTTACAGGGGAAGGCTACACCTTC

V gene: TRBV27
D gene: TRBD2
J gene: TRBJ2-2
clone size: few
CDR3 protein: CASRPIAGGRDTGELFF
CDR3 DNA: TGTGCCAGCAGGCCCATAGCGGGAGGGAGGGACACCGGGGAGCTGTTTTTT

V gene: TRBV20-1
D gene: .
J gene: TRBJ2-5
clone size: few
CDR3 protein: CSARDFETQYF
CDR3 DNA: TGCAGTGCTAGAGATTTTGAGACCCAGTACTTC

V gene: TRBV20-1
D gene: .
J gene: TRBJ1-1
clone size: many
CDR3 protein: CSAPSGSGWNTEAFF
CDR3 DNA: TGCAGTGCTCCTTCAGGGTCGGGTTGGAACACTGAAGCTTTCTTT

V gene: TRBV6-2/TRBV6-3
D gene: .
J gene: TRBJ2-7
clone size: .
CDR3 protein: CASRDSGTHEQYF
CDR3 DNA: TGTGCCAGCAGGGACTCGGGGACCCATGAGCAGTACTTC

V gene: TRBV15
D gene: TRBD1
J gene: TRBJ2-2
clone size: .
CDR3 protein: CATRRTGSRTGELFF
CDR3 DNA: TGTGCCACCAGAAGGACAGGGTCACGAACCGGGGAGCTGTTTTTT

V gene: TRBV5-4
D gene: TRBD1
J gene: TRBJ1-1
clone size: .
CDR3 protein: CASSLVGQAGPAFF
CDR3 DNA: TGTGCCAGCAGCTTGGTGGGACAGGCCGGGCCGGCTTTCTTT

V gene: TRBV12-3/TRBV12-4
D gene: .
J gene: TRBJ2-4
clone size: few
CDR3 protein: CASSLVRNIQYF
CDR3 DNA: TGTGCCAGCAGTTTAGTTAGAAACATTCAGTACTTC

V gene: TRBV19
D gene: .
J gene: TRBJ1-1
clone size: .
CDR3 protein: CASSIYRVGNTEAFF
CDR3 DNA: TGTGCCAGTAGTATTTACAGGGTTGGGAACACTGAAGCTTTCTTT

V gene: TRBV7-2
D gene: .
J gene: TRBJ1-3
clone size: many
CDR3 protein: CASSLVPAGSSGNTIYF
CDR3 DNA: TGTGCCAGCAGCTTAGTCCCCGCGGGCAGCTCTGGAAACACCATATATTTT

V gene: TRBV11-1
D gene: .
J gene: TRBJ2-5
clone size: few
CDR3 protein: CASSLVDLGFQRLETQYF
CDR3 DNA: TGTGCCAGCAGCTTAGTAGACCTAGGATTCCAAAGATTGGAGACCCAGTACTTC

V gene: TRBV6-1
D gene: .
J gene: TRBJ1-1
clone size: many
CDR3 protein: CATKGVAEAFF
CDR3 DNA: TGTGCCACCAAGGGGGTAGCTGAAGCTTTCTTT

V gene: TRBV7-9
D gene: .
J gene: TRBJ1-2
clone size: many
CDR3 protein: CASSSARDFNYGYTF
CDR3 DNA: TGTGCCAGCAGCTCCGCCAGGGACTTTAACTATGGCTACACCTTC

V gene: TRBV12-3/TRBV12-4
D gene: TRBD1
J gene: TRBJ1-2
clone size: many
CDR3 protein: CASSLVQGALGYTF
CDR3 DNA: TGTGCCAGCAGTTTGGTACAGGGGGCGCTTGGCTACACCTTC

V gene: TRBV20-1
D gene: .
J gene: TRBJ2-6
clone size: many
CDR3 protein: CSALIPNSGANVLTF
CDR3 DNA: TGCAGTGCCCTCATCCCAAACTCTGGGGCCAACGTCCTGACTTTC

V gene: TRBV20-1
D gene: .
J gene: TRBJ2-7
clone size: many
CDR3 protein: CSASPPGHNFYEQYF
CDR3 DNA: TGCAGTGCTAGCCCTCCTGGACACAACTTCTACGAGCAGTACTTC

V gene: TRBV20-1
D gene: TRBD2
J gene: TRBJ2-7
clone size: few
CDR3 protein: CSARDARTSGSYEQYF
CDR3 DNA: TGCAGTGCTAGAGATGCCCGGACTAGCGGGAGCTACGAGCAGTACTTC

V gene: TRBV20-1
D gene: TRBD2
J gene: TRBJ2-5
clone size: .
CDR3 protein: CSARGGEVAGSQETQYF
CDR3 DNA: TGCAGTGCTCGGGGGGGGGAGGTAGCGGGGAGCCAAGAGACCCAGTACTTC

V gene: TRBV6-2/TRBV6-3
D gene: .
J gene: TRBJ2-2
clone size: .
CDR3 protein: CASSSPRRELAGELFF
CDR3 DNA: TGTGCCAGCAGTTCCCCCCGCAGGGAATTGGCCGGGGAGCTGTTTTTT

V gene: TRBV6-9
D gene: .
J gene: TRBJ2-7
clone size: .
CDR3 protein: CASSYREGPYYEQYF
CDR3 DNA: TGTGCCAGCAGTTATAGAGAGGGCCCATACTACGAGCAGTACTTC

V gene: TRBV6-1
D gene: .
J gene: TRBJ2-5
clone size: .
CDR3 protein: CASSLLDSQETQYF
CDR3 DNA: TGTGCCAGCAGCCTCCTGGACAGCCAAGAGACCCAGTACTTC

V gene: TRBV19
D gene: TRBD1
J gene: TRBJ1-6
clone size: many
CDR3 protein: CASSFGTGNGLHSPLHF
CDR3 DNA: TGTGCCAGTAGTTTCGGGACAGGGAACGGCCTTCATTCACCCCTCCACTTT

V gene: TRBV27
D gene: .
J gene: TRBJ2-7
clone size: .
CDR3 protein: CASSPSPQGYEQYF
CDR3 DNA: TGTGCCAGCAGTCCATCTCCGCAGGGCTACGAGCAGTACTTC